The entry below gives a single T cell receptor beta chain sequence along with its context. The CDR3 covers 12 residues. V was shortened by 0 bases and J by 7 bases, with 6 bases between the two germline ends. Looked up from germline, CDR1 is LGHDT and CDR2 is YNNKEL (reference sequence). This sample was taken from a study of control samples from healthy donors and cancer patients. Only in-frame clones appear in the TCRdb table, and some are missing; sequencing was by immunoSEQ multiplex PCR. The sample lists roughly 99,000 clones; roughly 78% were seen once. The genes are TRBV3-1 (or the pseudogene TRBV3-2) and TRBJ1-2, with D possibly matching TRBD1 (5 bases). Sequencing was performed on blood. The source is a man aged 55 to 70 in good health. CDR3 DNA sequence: TGTGCCAGCAGCCAAGACAGGGTTGGCTACACCTTC. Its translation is CASSQDRVGYTF.